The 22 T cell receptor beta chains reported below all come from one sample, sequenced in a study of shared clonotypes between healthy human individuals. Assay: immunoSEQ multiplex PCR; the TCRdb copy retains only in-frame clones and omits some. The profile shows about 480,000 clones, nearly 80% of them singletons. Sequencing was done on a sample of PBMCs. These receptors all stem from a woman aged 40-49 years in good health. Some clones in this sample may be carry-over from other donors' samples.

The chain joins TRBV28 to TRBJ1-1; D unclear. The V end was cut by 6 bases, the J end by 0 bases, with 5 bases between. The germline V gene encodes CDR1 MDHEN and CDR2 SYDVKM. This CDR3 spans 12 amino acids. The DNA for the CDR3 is TGTGCCAGCAGGTTCATGAACACTGAAGCTTTCTTT. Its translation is CASRFMNTEAFF.

The DNA for the CDR3 is TGCGCCAGCAGCGGAGGGGGAACTGGGGCCAACGTCCTGACTTTC. It is translated as CASSGGGTGANVLTF. This chain joins TRBV5-1 and TRBJ2-6, with D possibly being TRBD1 or TRBD2 (6 bases each). This CDR3 has 15 residues. V lost 4 bases, J lost 2 bases, and 10 bases lay in between. CDR1 and CDR2 from the germline V gene are SGHRS and YFSETQ.

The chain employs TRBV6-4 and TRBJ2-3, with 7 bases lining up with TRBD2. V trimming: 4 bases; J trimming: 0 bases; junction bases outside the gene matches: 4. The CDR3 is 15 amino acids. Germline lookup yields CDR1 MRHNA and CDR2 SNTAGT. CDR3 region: CASSVEAGSTDTQYF. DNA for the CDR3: TGTGCCAGCAGTGTTGAAGCGGGGAGCACAGATACGCAGTATTTT.

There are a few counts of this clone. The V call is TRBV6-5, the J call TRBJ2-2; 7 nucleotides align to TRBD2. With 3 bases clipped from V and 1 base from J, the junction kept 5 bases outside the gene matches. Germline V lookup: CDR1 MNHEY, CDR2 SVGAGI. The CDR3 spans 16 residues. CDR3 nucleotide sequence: TGTGCCAGCAGTTATAGGACTAGAATGAACACCGGGGAGCTGTTTTTT. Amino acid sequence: CASSYRTRMNTGELFF.

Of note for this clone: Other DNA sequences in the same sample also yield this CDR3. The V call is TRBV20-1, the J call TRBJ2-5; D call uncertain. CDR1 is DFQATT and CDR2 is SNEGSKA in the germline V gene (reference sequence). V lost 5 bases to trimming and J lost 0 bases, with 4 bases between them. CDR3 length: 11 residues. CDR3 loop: CSAQDQETQYF. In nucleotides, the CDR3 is TGCAGTGCTCAAGACCAAGAGACCCAGTACTTC.

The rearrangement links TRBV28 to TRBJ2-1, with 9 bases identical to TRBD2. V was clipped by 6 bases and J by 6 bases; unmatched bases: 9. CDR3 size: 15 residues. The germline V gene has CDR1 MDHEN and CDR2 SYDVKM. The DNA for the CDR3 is TGTGCCAGCAGCCCTCTAGCGGGGAAACGCAATGAGCAGTTCTTC. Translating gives CASSPLAGKRNEQFF.

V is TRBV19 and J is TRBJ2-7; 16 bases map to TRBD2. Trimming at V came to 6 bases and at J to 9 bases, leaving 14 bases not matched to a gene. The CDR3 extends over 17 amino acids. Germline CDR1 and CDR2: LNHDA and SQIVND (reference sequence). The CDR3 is CASSGTSGRASGHAQYF. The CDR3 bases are TGTGCCAGTAGCGGGACTAGCGGGAGGGCTTCGGGCCATGCGCAGTACTTC.

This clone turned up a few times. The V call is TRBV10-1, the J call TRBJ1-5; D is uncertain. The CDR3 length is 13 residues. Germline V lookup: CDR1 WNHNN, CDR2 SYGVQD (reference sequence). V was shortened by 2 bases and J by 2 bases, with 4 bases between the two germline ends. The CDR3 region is CASSEPRNQPQHF. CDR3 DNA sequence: TGCGCCAGCAGTGAGCCCCGCAATCAGCCCCAGCATTTT.

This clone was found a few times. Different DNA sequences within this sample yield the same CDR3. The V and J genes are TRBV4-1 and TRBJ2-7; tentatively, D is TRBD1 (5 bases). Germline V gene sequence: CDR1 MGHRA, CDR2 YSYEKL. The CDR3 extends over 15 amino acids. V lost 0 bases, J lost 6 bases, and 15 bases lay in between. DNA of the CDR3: TGCGCCAGCAGCCAAGACTTTCCCAGGGTCTCCGAGCAGTACTTC. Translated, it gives CASSQDFPRVSEQYF.

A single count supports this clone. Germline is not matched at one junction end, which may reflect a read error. In DNA, the CDR3 is TGTGCCAGCAGGGGAATAGGGGGGTCGGTCCCCGCGGCTGCCTTT. Amino acid sequence: CASRGIGGSVPAAAF. The J gene is TRBJ1-3, the V gene TRBV6-1, with D maybe TRBD1 (6 bases). The CDR3 loop spans 15 amino acids. Germline-derived CDR1 and CDR2 are MNHNS and SASEGT.

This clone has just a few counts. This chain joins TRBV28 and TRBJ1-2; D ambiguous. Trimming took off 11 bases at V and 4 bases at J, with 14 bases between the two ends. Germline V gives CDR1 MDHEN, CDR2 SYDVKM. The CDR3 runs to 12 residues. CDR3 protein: CAEGSSAYGYTF. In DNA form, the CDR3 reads TGTGCCGAGGGAAGCTCGGCCTATGGCTACACCTTC.

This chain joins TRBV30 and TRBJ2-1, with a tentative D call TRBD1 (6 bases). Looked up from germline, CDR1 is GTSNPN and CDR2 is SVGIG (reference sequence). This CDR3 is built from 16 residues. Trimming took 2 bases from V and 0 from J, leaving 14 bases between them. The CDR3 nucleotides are TGTGCCTGGAGTAGTCCGACAGGTATCTCCTACAATGAGCAGTTCTTC. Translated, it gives CAWSSPTGISYNEQFF. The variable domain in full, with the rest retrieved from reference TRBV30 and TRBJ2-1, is SQTIHQWPATLVQPVGSPLSLECTVEGTSNPNLYWYRQAAGRGLQLLFYSVGIGQISSEVPQNLSASRPQDRQFILSSKKLLLSDSGFYLCAWSSPTGISYNEQFFGPGTRLTVL.

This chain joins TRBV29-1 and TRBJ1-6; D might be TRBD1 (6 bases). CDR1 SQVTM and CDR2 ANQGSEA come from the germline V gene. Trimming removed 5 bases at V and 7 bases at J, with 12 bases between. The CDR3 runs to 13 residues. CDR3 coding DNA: TGCAGCGTTCGGACAGACCCGAATTCACCCCTCCACTTT. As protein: CSVRTDPNSPLHF.

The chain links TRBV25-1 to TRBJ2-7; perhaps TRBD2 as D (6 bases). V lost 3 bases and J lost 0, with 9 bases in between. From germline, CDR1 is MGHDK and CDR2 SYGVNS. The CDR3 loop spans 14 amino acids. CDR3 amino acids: CASSDWRDSYEQYF. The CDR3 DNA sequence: TGTGCCAGCAGTGACTGGCGGGACTCCTACGAGCAGTACTTC.

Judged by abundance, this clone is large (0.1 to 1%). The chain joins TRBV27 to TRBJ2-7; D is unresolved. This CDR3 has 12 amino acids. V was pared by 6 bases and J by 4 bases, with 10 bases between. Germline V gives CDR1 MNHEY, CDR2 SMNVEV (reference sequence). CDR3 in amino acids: CASRSPSYEQYF. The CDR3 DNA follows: TGTGCCAGCAGGTCCCCCTCGTACGAGCAGTACTTC.

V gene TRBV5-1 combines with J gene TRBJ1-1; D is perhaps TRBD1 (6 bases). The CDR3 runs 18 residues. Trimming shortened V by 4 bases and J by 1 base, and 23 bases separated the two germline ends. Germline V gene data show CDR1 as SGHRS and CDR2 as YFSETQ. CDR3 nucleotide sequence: TGCGCCAGCAGCCCGGGCCGCGGCAGGGGAGTTCGGAACACTGAAGCTTTCTTT. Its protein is CASSPGRGRGVRNTEAFF.

CDR3 region: CASSPSGAAQYF. The CDR3 region has the DNA TGTGCCAGCAGCCCTTCGGGTGCGGCCCAGTACTTC. This chain connects TRBV7-2 to TRBJ2-5; D ambiguous. The germline V gene encodes CDR1 SGHTA and CDR2 FQGNSA. V was trimmed by 5 bases and J by 9 bases, leaving 13 bases between them. This CDR3 region has 12 residues.

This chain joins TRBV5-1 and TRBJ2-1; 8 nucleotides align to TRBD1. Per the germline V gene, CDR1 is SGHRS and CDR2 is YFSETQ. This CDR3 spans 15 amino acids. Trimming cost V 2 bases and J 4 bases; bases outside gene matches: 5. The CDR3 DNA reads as TGCGCCAGCAGCTTCCAGGGGGCGGGGTACAATGAGCAGTTCTTC. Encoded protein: CASSFQGAGYNEQFF. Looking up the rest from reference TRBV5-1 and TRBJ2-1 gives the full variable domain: KAGVTQTPRYLIKTRGQQVTLSCSPISGHRSVSWYQQTPGQGLQFLFEYFSETQRNKGNFPGRFSGRQFSNSRSEMNVSTLELGDSALYLCASSFQGAGYNEQFFGPGTRLTVL.

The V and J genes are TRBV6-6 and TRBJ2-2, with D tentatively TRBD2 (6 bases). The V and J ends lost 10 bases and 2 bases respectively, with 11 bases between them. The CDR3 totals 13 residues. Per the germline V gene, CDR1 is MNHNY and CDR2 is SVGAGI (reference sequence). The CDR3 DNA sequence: TGTGCCAACCGGGACTCCAACACCGGGGAGCTGTTTTTT. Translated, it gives CANRDSNTGELFF.

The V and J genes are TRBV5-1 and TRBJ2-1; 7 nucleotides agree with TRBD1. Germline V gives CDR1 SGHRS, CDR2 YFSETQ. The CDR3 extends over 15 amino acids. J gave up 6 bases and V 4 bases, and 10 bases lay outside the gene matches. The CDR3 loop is CASSVTGTDFNEQFF. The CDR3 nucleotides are TGCGCCAGCAGCGTGACCGGGACAGACTTCAATGAGCAGTTCTTC. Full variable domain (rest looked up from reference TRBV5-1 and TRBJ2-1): KAGVTQTPRYLIKTRGQQVTLSCSPISGHRSVSWYQQTPGQGLQFLFEYFSETQRNKGNFPGRFSGRQFSNSRSEMNVSTLELGDSALYLCASSVTGTDFNEQFFGPGTRLTVL.

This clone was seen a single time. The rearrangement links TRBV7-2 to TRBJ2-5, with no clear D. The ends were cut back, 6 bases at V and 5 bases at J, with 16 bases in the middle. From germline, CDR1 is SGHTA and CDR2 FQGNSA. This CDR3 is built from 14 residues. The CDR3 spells CASSPRWAQETQYF. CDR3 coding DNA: TGTGCCAGCAGTCCCCGGTGGGCTCAGGAGACCCAGTACTTC.

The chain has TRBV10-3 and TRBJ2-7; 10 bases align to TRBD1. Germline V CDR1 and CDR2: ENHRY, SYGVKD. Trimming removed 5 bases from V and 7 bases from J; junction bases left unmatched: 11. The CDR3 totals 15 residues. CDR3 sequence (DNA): TGTGCCATCAGTACAACCGGGACAGGGGCAATTGAGCAGTACTTC. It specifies CAISTTGTGAIEQYF.